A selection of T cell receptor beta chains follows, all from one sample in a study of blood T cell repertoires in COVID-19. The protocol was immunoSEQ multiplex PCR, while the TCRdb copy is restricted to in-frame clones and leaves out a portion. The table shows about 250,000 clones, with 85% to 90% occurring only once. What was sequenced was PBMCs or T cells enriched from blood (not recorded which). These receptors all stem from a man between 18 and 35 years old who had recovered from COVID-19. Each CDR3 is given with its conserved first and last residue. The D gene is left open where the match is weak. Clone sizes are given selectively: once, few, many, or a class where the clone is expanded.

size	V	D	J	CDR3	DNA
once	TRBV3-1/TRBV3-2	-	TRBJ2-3	CASSPRSSDTQYF	TGTGCCAGCAGCCCCCGGAGCTCAGATACGCAGTATTTT
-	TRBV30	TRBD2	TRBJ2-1	CAWSEASGYNEQFF	TGTGCCTGGAGTGAAGCTAGCGGGTACAATGAGCAGTTCTTC
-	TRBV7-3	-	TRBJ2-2	CASSGRQPGELFF	TGTGCCAGCAGCGGAAGACAGCCCGGGGAGCTGTTTTTT
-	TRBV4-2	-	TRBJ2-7	CASSQAGVVYEQYF	TGTGCCAGCAGCCAAGCCGGTGTAGTCTACGAGCAGTACTTC
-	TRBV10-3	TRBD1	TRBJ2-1	CAISDDRGRSGEQFF	TGTGCCATCAGTGATGACAGGGGGCGGTCCGGTGAGCAGTTCTTC
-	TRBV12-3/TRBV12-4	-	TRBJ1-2	CASSLWPDGYTF	TGTGCCAGCAGTTTATGGCCAGATGGCTACACCTTC
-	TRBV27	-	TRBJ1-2	CASSLGGVGYTF	TGTGCCAGCAGTTTGGGGGGTGTTGGCTACACCTTC
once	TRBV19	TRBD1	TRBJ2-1	CASMVGTDYNEQFF	TGTGCCAGTATGGTCGGGACAGACTACAATGAGCAGTTCTTC
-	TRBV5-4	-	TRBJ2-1	CASSLAGGPSYNEQFF	TGTGCCAGCAGCTTGGCCGGGGGGCCCTCCTACAATGAGCAGTTCTTC
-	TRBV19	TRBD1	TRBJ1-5	CASSRGQGGGQPQHF	TGTGCCAGTAGTAGGGGACAGGGCGGGGGTCAGCCCCAGCATTTT
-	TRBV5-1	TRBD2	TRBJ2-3	CASSTGSGGVNTQYF	TGCGCCAGCAGCACGGGTAGCGGGGGAGTTAATACGCAGTATTTT
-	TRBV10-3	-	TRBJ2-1	CAISVRGNEQFF	TGTGCCATCAGTGTACGGGGCAATGAGCAGTTCTTC
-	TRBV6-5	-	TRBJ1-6	CASSYSQGNSPLHF	TGTGCCAGCAGTTACAGTCAGGGGAATTCACCCCTCCACTTT
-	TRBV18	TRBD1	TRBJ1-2	CASSPPGTGTINYGYTF	TGTGCCAGCTCACCACCCGGGACAGGGACAATTAACTATGGCTACACCTTC
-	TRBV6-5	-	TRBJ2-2	CASSATGAYTGELFF	TGTGCCAGCAGCGCGACAGGTGCCTACACCGGGGAGCTGTTTTTT
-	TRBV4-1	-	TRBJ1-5	CASSPRGGDANQPQHF	TGCGCCAGCAGCCCCCGGGGAGGGGACGCGAATCAGCCCCAGCATTTT
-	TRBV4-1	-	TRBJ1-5	CASSARNGIDSNQPQHF	TGCGCCAGCAGCGCCAGGAATGGAATAGATAGCAATCAGCCCCAGCATTTT
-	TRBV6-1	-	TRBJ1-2	CASRTTGGEGGYTF	TGTGCCAGCAGAACCACCGGGGGGGAAGGGGGCTACACCTTC
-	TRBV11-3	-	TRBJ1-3	CASRRREEDTIYF	TGTGCCAGCAGAAGGCGTGAGGAGGACACCATATATTTT
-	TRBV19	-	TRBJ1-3	CASSLSTSTDTIYF	TGTGCCAGTAGCTTAAGCACCTCGACAGACACCATATATTTT
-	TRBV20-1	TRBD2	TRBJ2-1	CSASAPSGSLYNEQFF	TGCAGTGCTAGTGCGCCTAGCGGGAGTCTTTACAATGAGCAGTTCTTC
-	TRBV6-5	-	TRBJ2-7	CASALGGNYEQYF	TGTGCCAGCGCCCTGGGCGGGAACTACGAGCAGTACTTC
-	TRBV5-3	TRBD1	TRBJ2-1	CARSPGQGYNEQFF	TGTGCCAGAAGCCCGGGACAGGGATACAATGAGCAGTTCTTC
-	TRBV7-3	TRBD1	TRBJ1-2	CASSLGQGGSYGYTF	TGTGCCAGCAGCTTGGGACAGGGGGGGAGCTATGGCTACACCTTC